The 10 T cell receptor beta chains below all came from one sample that was sequenced in a study of blood T cell repertoires in COVID-19. Profiled with immunoSEQ multiplex PCR; TCRdb holds only in-frame clones, not every one. This table has 350,000 to 400,000 clones, 80% to 90% appearing once. What was sequenced was PBMCs or T cells enriched from blood (not recorded which). The receptor source for this set is a man aged 40-49 years in a cohort exposed to, infected with or recovered from COVID-19 (not recorded which).

V usage is TRBV27 and J usage is TRBJ1-5; D ambiguous. V was pared by 5 bases and J by 3 bases, with 8 bases between. Germline V gene data show CDR1 as MNHEY and CDR2 as SMNVEV (reference sequence). This CDR3 has 13 amino acids. CDR3 in amino acids: CASSPQSNQPQHF. The CDR3 region has the DNA TGTGCCAGCAGTCCCCAGTCCAATCAGCCCCAGCATTTT.

The J gene is TRBJ1-4, the V gene TRBV10-3; 11 nucleotides agree with TRBD1. V dropped 10 bases and J dropped 3; count of bases not matched to a gene: 7. Germline V lookup: CDR1 ENHRY, CDR2 SYGVKD. The CDR3 consists of 15 residues. CDR3 nucleotides: TGTGCCACCCAGGGACAGGGGGGGTCTAATGAAAAACTGTTTTTT. Translation gives CATQGQGGSNEKLFF.

This clone was picked up one time. The chain joins TRBV27 to TRBJ2-2, with TRBD2 matching 8 bases. After removal of 6 bases from V and 6 bases from J, the junction contained 9 bases not matched to a gene. The CDR3 runs 15 residues. Germline V gene sequence: CDR1 MNHEY, CDR2 SMNVEV (reference sequence). The CDR3 loop is CASSSTGGRSGELFF. For the CDR3, the DNA is TGTGCCAGCAGCTCGACGGGAGGGCGTTCCGGGGAGCTGTTTTTT.

This clone has only a few counts. J is TRBJ1-2 and V is TRBV15, with D perhaps matching TRBD1 (6 bases). The CDR3 totals 13 residues. Trimming removed 4 bases from V and 8 bases from J, with 14 bases in between. Germline CDR1 is LNHNV and CDR2 is YYDKDF (reference sequence). CDR3 in DNA: TGTGCCACCAGCACAAGGGACAACCTCGGCTACACCTTC. It specifies CATSTRDNLGYTF. Full variable domain (rest looked up from reference TRBV15 and TRBJ1-2): DAMVIQNPRYQVTQFGKPVTLSCSQTLNHNVMYWYQQKSSQAPKLLFHYYDKDFNNEADTPDNFQSRRPNTSFCFLDIRSPGLGDTAMYLCATSTRDNLGYTFGSGTRLTVV.

The chain is built from TRBV27 and TRBJ2-7; 9 bases map to TRBD1. The V gene end was trimmed by 1 base and the J gene end by 2 bases; junction bases not matched to a gene: 3. The CDR3 runs 15 residues. In germline, CDR1 is MNHEY, CDR2 SMNVEV (reference sequence). CDR3 region: CASSLYRTGAYEQYF. CDR3 nucleotide sequence: TGTGCCAGCAGTTTATACCGGACAGGGGCCTACGAGCAGTACTTC.

The chain couples TRBV2 to TRBJ1-6; 7 nucleotides match TRBD1. The CDR3 consists of 15 residues. The J segment lost 7 bases and the V segment lost 6 bases, leaving 9 bases of the junction unmatched. Germline V gene sequence: CDR1 SNHLY, CDR2 FYNNEI. This CDR3 reads CASRPGQRYNSPLHF. Here the CDR3 DNA reads TGTGCCAGCAGACCGGGACAGCGATACAATTCACCCCTCCACTTT.

The CDR3 bases are TGTGCCAGCAGTGAAGTGGTACAGGGGCCCCAGCATTTT. It yields the protein CASSEVVQGPQHF. The chain carries TRBV6-1 and TRBJ1-5, with TRBD1 as a possible D gene (6 bases). Germline loops: CDR1 MNHNS, CDR2 SASEGT. Trimming removed 1 base at V and 9 bases at J, with 10 bases between. The CDR3 spans 13 residues.

The chain couples TRBV10-2 to TRBJ2-6; 8 bases line up with TRBD2. CDR1 is WSHSY and CDR2 is SAAADI in the germline V gene. Losses at the gene ends were 4 bases for V and 0 bases for J; bases not matched to a gene: 11. There are 19 residues in the CDR3. CDR3 sequence: CASSGVIAGISSGANVLTF. CDR3 in DNA: TGCGCCAGCAGTGGGGTCATAGCGGGGATTAGCTCTGGGGCCAACGTCCTGACTTTC.

CDR3 DNA sequence: TGTGCCAGCAGTTCCCCTAGAGGGTCTTCTGAAGCTTTCTTT. It translates to CASSSPRGSSEAFF. The rearrangement uses TRBV27 and TRBJ1-1; no clear D gene. CDR3 size: 14 residues. Germline V gene lookup returns CDR1 MNHEY and CDR2 SMNVEV (reference sequence). V gave up 4 bases and J gave up 6 bases, with 15 bases separating them.

This chain uses TRBV11-2 with TRBJ2-5; perhaps TRBD2 as D (5 bases). The V gene lost 1 base and the J gene lost 5 bases, with 8 bases spanning the gap. This CDR3 comprises 13 residues. The germline CDR1 and CDR2 sequences are SGHAT and FQNNGV. The CDR3 sequence is CASSLGLAETQYF. CDR3 in DNA: TGTGCCAGCAGCTTAGGATTAGCGGAGACCCAGTACTTC.